These 12 T cell receptor beta chains were all obtained from the same sample, sequenced in a study of blood T cell repertoires in COVID-19. Sequencing used immunoSEQ multiplex PCR; TCRdb keeps in-frame clones, though not all of them. The table has approximately 280,000 clones, 75% to 90% seen once. Specimen: peripheral blood. Receptors originate from a man in his forties with acute or convalescent COVID-19.

The chain recombines TRBV4-2 with TRBJ2-4; 7 bases are a match to TRBD2. There are 17 residues in the CDR3. Germline CDR1 is LGHNA and CDR2 is YNFKEQ. After removal of 2 bases from V and 1 base from J, the junction contained 8 bases not matched to a gene. CDR3 sequence (DNA): TGTGCCAGCAGCCAATCGGGGAGGGGAGTGGCCAAAAACATTCAGTACTTC. Translating it yields CASSQSGRGVAKNIQYF.

This sequence joins TRBV28 and TRBJ2-7; 8 nucleotides match TRBD1. V lost 8 bases, J lost 6 bases, and 9 bases stayed unmatched. This CDR3 contains 13 residues. Germline CDR1 and CDR2: MDHEN and SYDVKM. The CDR3 protein is CASRWTGSSEQYF. As DNA, the CDR3 is TGTGCCAGCCGATGGACAGGGTCTAGCGAGCAGTACTTC.

The chain recombines TRBV6-5 with TRBJ1-3, with D tentatively TRBD1 (6 bases). CDR3 size: 13 residues. CDR1 and CDR2 from the germline V gene are MNHEY and SVGAGI. V was pared by 7 bases and J by 4 bases, with 11 bases between. The CDR3: CASILTGGNTIYF. Here the CDR3 DNA reads TGTGCCAGCATTCTTACAGGGGGAAACACCATATATTTT.

The chain combines TRBV19 with TRBJ2-2; no clear D. Deletions cut 8 bases from V and 5 bases from J, with 12 bases between. The germline CDR1 and CDR2 sequences are LNHDA and SQIVND (reference sequence). The CDR3 is 13 residues long. The CDR3 DNA is TGTGCCAGTTCCAGGTCGGAAACCGGGGAGCTGTTTTTT. Protein: CASSRSETGELFF.

The chain carries TRBV6-5 and TRBJ1-4; 8 bases are shared with TRBD1. V dropped 8 bases and J dropped 8; count of bases not matched to a gene: 13. The CDR3 spans 15 residues. The germline V gene has CDR1 MNHEY and CDR2 SVGAGI. The CDR3 reads CASAPPGRGHEKLFF. For the CDR3, the DNA is TGTGCCAGCGCCCCCCCTGGCAGGGGGCACGAAAAACTGTTTTTT.

V usage is TRBV7-3 and J usage is TRBJ2-3, with D possibly matching TRBD1 (6 bases). The CDR3 is 13 residues long. V was shortened by 4 bases and J by 6 bases, with 11 bases between the two germline ends. Germline CDR1 and CDR2: SGHTA and FQGTGA. The CDR3 DNA is TGTGCCAGCAGCTCGGGACATCTCGATACGCAGTATTTT. Translation: CASSSGHLDTQYF.

V usage is TRBV6-2 or TRBV6-3 and J usage is TRBJ1-5; a weak D match, TRBD1 (5 bases). Germline loops: CDR1 MNHEY, CDR2 SVGEGT. This CDR3 region has 14 residues. The V end was cut by 4 bases, the J end by 3 bases, with 10 bases between. In DNA, the CDR3 is TGTGCCAGCAGTTCAGGGTGGTTCAATCAGCCCCAGCATTTT. This gives the protein CASSSGWFNQPQHF.

The rearrangement joins TRBV6-1 to TRBJ1-3; D remains unclear. This CDR3 contains 13 residues. Trimming shortened V by 2 bases and J by 4 bases, and 6 bases separated the two germline ends. Germline CDR1 reads MNHNS; CDR2 reads SASEGT. The CDR3 here is CASSENEGNTIYF. CDR3 in DNA: TGTGCCAGCAGTGAAAACGAGGGAAACACCATATATTTT.

The chain is built from TRBV6-4 and TRBJ2-3; 7 bases agree with TRBD2. The germline V gene encodes CDR1 MRHNA and CDR2 SNTAGT. Trimming cost V 5 bases and J 4 bases; bases outside gene matches: 6. The CDR3 consists of 14 residues. CDR3 bases: TGTGCCAGCAGTCAGGGTGGGGGGGCAGATACGCAGTATTTT. Its protein is CASSQGGGADTQYF.

The chain joins TRBV7-3 to TRBJ2-3; a possible D gene is TRBD2 (5 bases). Germline loops: CDR1 SGHTA, CDR2 FQGTGA. The V gene lost 1 base and the J gene lost 6 bases, with 14 bases spanning the gap. The CDR3 runs to 15 residues. The DNA for the CDR3 is TGTGCCAGCAGCTTAAGAGGGATCCTCTCCGATACGCAGTATTTT. Translation gives CASSLRGILSDTQYF. Supplemented by reference TRBV7-3 and TRBJ2-3, the full variable domain reads GAGVSQTPSNKVTEKGKYVELRCDPISGHTALYWYRQSLGQGPEFLIYFQGTGAADDSGLPNDRFFAVRPEGSVSTLKIQRTERGDSAVYLCASSLRGILSDTQYFGPGTRLTVL.

V and J are TRBV5-6 and TRBJ2-7; the D gene is possibly TRBD1 (6 bases). The CDR3 totals 14 residues. Per germline, CDR1 SGHDT and CDR2 YYEEEE. Trimming cost V 4 bases and J 2 bases, with 13 bases left between them. The chain's CDR3 is CASSPAPGAYEQYF. CDR3 bases: TGTGCCAGCAGCCCAGCTCCAGGGGCCTACGAGCAGTACTTC.

This chain connects TRBV7-3 to TRBJ2-5; D might be TRBD1 (5 bases). The CDR3 contains 16 residues. The germline V and J ends were trimmed by 2 bases and 2 bases, with 15 bases remaining between them. The V gene's germline CDR1 is SGHTA and CDR2 FQGTGA. This CDR3 reads CASSLSGLGVQETQYF. CDR3 DNA: TGTGCCAGCAGCTTATCTGGCTTAGGGGTTCAAGAGACCCAGTACTTC.